A single sample gave rise to the 13 T cell receptor beta chains below, sequenced in a study of Ad26.COV2.S vaccination and SARS-CoV-2 variants. Treatment defined: about 20 received Ad26.COV2.S at low or high dose, single or two shots; about 5 received placebo; per-sample allocation not given. The samples were gathered on day 63 after the first injection of vaccine or placebo. Sequenced by immunoSEQ multiplex PCR; TCRdb stores in-frame clones only, minus some. The sample has more than 300,000 clones; around 81% are singletons. The sequencing here drew on peripheral blood, taken in a trial of Ad26.COV2.S vaccine versus placebo. The receptors come from a person aged 18-65 years who received the Ad26.COV2.S COVID-19 vaccine or a placebo.

The chain carries TRBV12-3 or TRBV12-4 and TRBJ1-4; tentative D call: TRBD1 (6 bases). The length of the CDR3 is 11 residues. V lost 6 bases and J lost 10, with 9 bases in between. The CDR3 nucleotides are TGTGCCAGCAGCAAACAGGGAAAACTGTTTTTT. Translated, it gives CASSKQGKLFF.

The V call is TRBV11-2, the J call TRBJ2-7; D remains ambiguous. The CDR3 contains 17 residues. Germline-derived CDR1 and CDR2 are SGHAT and FQNNGV. Trimming removed 4 bases from V and 0 bases from J, with 19 bases in between. The CDR3 coding sequence is TGTGCCAGCAGCTGGGATTCACTACGAGGATCCTCCTACGAGCAGTACTTC. Its translation: CASSWDSLRGSSYEQYF. Combining the CDR3 with reference TRBV11-2 and TRBJ2-7 gives the whole variable domain EAGVAQSPRYKIIEKRQSVAFWCNPISGHATLYWYQQILGQGPKLLIQFQNNGVVDDSQLPKDRFSAERLKGVDSTLKIQPAKLEDSAVYLCASSWDSLRGSSYEQYFGPGTRLTVT.

This clone was detected a few times. The chain combines TRBV3-1 (or the pseudogene TRBV3-2) with TRBJ2-6; perhaps TRBD2 as D (6 bases). The CDR3 runs 16 residues. Germline V gene sequence: CDR1 LGHDT, CDR2 YNNKEL (reference sequence). V dropped 0 bases and J dropped 1 base, with 7 bases sitting between them. CDR3 sequence: CASSQEAGSGANVLTF. The CDR3 nucleotides read TGTGCCAGCAGCCAAGAGGCGGGGTCTGGGGCCAACGTCCTGACTTTC.

The chain uses TRBV6-5 and TRBJ1-1; tentative D call: TRBD1 (6 bases). CDR3 length equals 14 residues. CDR1 MNHEY and CDR2 SVGAGI come from the germline V gene. V lost 10 bases and J lost 0, with 15 bases in between. Here the CDR3 DNA reads TGTGCCACCCAGCGGGGGCAGCTGAACACTGAAGCTTTCTTT. This gives the protein CATQRGQLNTEAFF.

J is TRBJ2-7 and V is TRBV2, with 9 nucleotides matching TRBD1. The CDR3 length is 17 residues. The junction had 16 bases not matched to a gene; V was cut back by 6 bases and J by 4 bases. Germline V lookup: CDR1 SNHLY, CDR2 FYNNEI. CDR3 sequence reads: CASRGSLARTGEYEQYF. The CDR3, as DNA: TGTGCCAGCAGAGGATCCTTGGCCAGGACAGGGGAATACGAGCAGTACTTC.

The chain links TRBV4-1 to TRBJ1-1; D remains ambiguous. The CDR3 is 14 amino acids. The germline gives CDR1 MGHRA, CDR2 YSYEKL. V shed 2 bases and J shed 6 bases, with 13 bases lying between them. CDR3 protein: CASSQTEAYAEAFF. The CDR3 bases are TGCGCCAGCAGCCAAACGGAGGCTTACGCTGAAGCTTTCTTT.

This clone was seen once. The V gene is TRBV7-2, the J gene TRBJ2-7; D assignment may be TRBD1 or TRBD2 (5 bases each). Germline assignment: CDR1 SGHTA and CDR2 FQGNSA. The CDR3 totals 15 residues. V was trimmed by 4 bases and J by 3 bases, leaving 16 bases between them. CDR3 amino acids: CASSSTGRPNYEQYF. The DNA for the CDR3 is TGTGCCAGCAGCTCTACGGGACGGCCGAACTACGAGCAGTACTTC.

CDR3 sequence: CASSPWGQGVGYTF. The DNA for the CDR3 is TGTGCCAGCAGTCCGTGGGGACAGGGAGTTGGCTACACCTTC. The chain has TRBV27 and TRBJ1-2, with 9 bases fitting TRBD1. In germline, CDR1 is MNHEY, CDR2 SMNVEV (reference sequence). Germline trimming cut 5 bases from V and 7 bases from J; bases unmatched to any gene: 8. The CDR3 sequence is 14 residues long.

The rearrangement uses TRBV5-1 and TRBJ2-1; D unresolved. V was clipped by 2 bases and J by 6 bases, with 12 bases between them. Germline lookup yields CDR1 SGHRS and CDR2 YFSETQ. This CDR3 comprises 14 residues. The CDR3 coding sequence is TGCGCCAGCAGCTTCAGGTCAGGCCGCAATGAGCAGTTCTTC. This translates into CASSFRSGRNEQFF. The full variable domain, in which reference TRBV5-1 and TRBJ2-1 provide the parts outside the CDR3, is KAGVTQTPRYLIKTRGQQVTLSCSPISGHRSVSWYQQTPGQGLQFLFEYFSETQRNKGNFPGRFSGRQFSNSRSEMNVSTLELGDSALYLCASSFRSGRNEQFFGPGTRLTVL.

This clone has only one observation. The chain is built from TRBV30 and TRBJ2-3; the D gene is possibly TRBD1 (6 bases). Germline V gives CDR1 GTSNPN, CDR2 SVGIG (reference sequence). V lost 7 bases and J lost 6, with 14 bases in between. This CDR3 region has 12 residues. Written as DNA, the CDR3 is TGTGCCTACATACAGGGTGCTGATACGCAGTATTTT. Its translation: CAYIQGADTQYF. The complete variable domain, with remaining parts taken from reference TRBV30 and TRBJ2-3, reads SQTIHQWPATLVQPVGSPLSLECTVEGTSNPNLYWYRQAAGRGLQLLFYSVGIGQISSEVPQNLSASRPQDRQFILSSKKLLLSDSGFYLCAYIQGADTQYFGPGTRLTVL.

V usage is TRBV7-2 and J usage is TRBJ1-6; perhaps TRBD1 as D (5 bases). The V gene's germline CDR1 is SGHTA and CDR2 FQGNSA. The V gene lost 8 bases and the J gene lost 6 bases, with 14 bases spanning the gap. CDR3 length: 14 residues. The CDR3 reads CASRPGRLNSPLHF. CDR3 in DNA: TGTGCCAGCCGCCCGGGACGTCTTAATTCACCCCTCCACTTT.

The J gene is TRBJ1-2, the V gene TRBV18; 11 nucleotides align to TRBD1. CDR3 length: 17 residues. From germline, CDR1 is KGHSH and CDR2 LQKENI. Germline trimming cut 2 bases from V and 7 bases from J; bases unmatched to any gene: 12. CDR3 sequence: CASSPMFIGQGALGYTF. Written as DNA, the CDR3 is TGTGCCAGCTCACCAATGTTCATCGGACAGGGGGCGCTTGGCTACACCTTC.

The gene calls are TRBV2 and TRBJ1-1, with 9 bases matching TRBD1. The CDR3 spans 13 residues. Germline V gives CDR1 SNHLY, CDR2 FYNNEI. The V gene end was trimmed by 7 bases and the J gene end by 11 bases; junction bases not matched to a gene: 11. The CDR3 DNA reads as TGTGCCAGCATTGGACAGGGGTTCGATGGTGCTTTCTTT. It translates to CASIGQGFDGAFF.